The 21 T cell receptor beta chains given below trace back to one sample, sequenced in a study of T cells after yellow fever vaccination. Each CDR3 protein gets one entry after TCRdb re-called the 5' RACE reads with MiXCR. The data hold some 550,000 distinct CDR3 sequences, with roughly a fifth observed a single time. Sequenced material: PBMCs, taken 15 days after the yellow fever booster vaccination. The receptor source for this set is a man aged 25 to 40 who received the YFV17D yellow fever vaccine.

V usage is TRBV5-5 and J usage is TRBJ2-5; D unresolved. The V gene lost 0 bases and the J gene lost 3 bases, with 9 bases spanning the gap. CDR1 SGHKS and CDR2 YYEKEE come from the germline V gene (reference sequence). This CDR3 is built from 14 residues. For the CDR3, the DNA is TGTGCCAGCAGCTTGGGGGCATCCGAAGAGACCCAGTACTTC. It yields the protein CASSLGASEETQYF.

V and J are TRBV5-6 and TRBJ2-4, with TRBD2 matching 11 bases. Germline CDR1 is SGHDT and CDR2 is YYEEEE. CDR3 size: 19 residues. J was trimmed by 0 bases and V by 0 bases; bases with no gene match: 8. CDR3 in DNA: TGTGCCAGCAGCTTGGTCGCGACTAGCGGGATACTAGCCAAAAACATTCAGTACTTC. This sequence encodes CASSLVATSGILAKNIQYF. The entire variable domain, with the rest obtained from reference TRBV5-6 and TRBJ2-4, is as follows: DAGVTQSPTHLIKTRGQQVTLRCSPKSGHDTVSWYQQALGQGPQFIFQYYEEEERQRGNFPDRFSGHQFPNYSSELNVNALLLGDSALYLCASSLVATSGILAKNIQYFGAGTRLSVL.

This clonotype was picked up a small number of times. This chain joins TRBV11-2 and TRBJ2-7; D remains ambiguous. Germline V gene sequence: CDR1 SGHAT, CDR2 FQNNGV. Trimming removed 1 base from V and 7 bases from J, with 14 bases in between. The CDR3 spans 14 residues. The CDR3 DNA reads TGTGCCAGCAGCTTAGGCAGGCGGTTCGTTGAGCAGTACTTC. Encoded protein: CASSLGRRFVEQYF.

This clonotype was seen only a few times. This chain joins TRBV20-1 and TRBJ2-3; 12 bases fit TRBD2. Per the germline V gene, CDR1 is DFQATT and CDR2 is SNEGSKA (reference sequence). J was trimmed by 6 bases and V by 6 bases; bases with no gene match: 10. This CDR3 region has 15 residues. The CDR3, as DNA: TGCAGTGCCCCTAGCGGGAGGGCCATTGGGGATACGCAGTATTTT. Its protein is CSAPSGRAIGDTQYF.

This chain links TRBV18 with TRBJ2-7; 10 bases are a match to TRBD1. This CDR3 is 15 amino acids long. Losses at the gene ends were 4 bases for V and 2 bases for J; bases not matched to a gene: 5. CDR1 is KGHSH and CDR2 is LQKENI in the germline V gene. The CDR3 here is CASSRGQGDTYEQYF. In nucleotides, the CDR3 is TGTGCCAGCTCACGAGGACAGGGGGATACCTACGAGCAGTACTTC.

The V call is TRBV4-3, the J call TRBJ2-7; D ambiguous. The V gene lost 0 bases and the J gene lost 5 bases, with 14 bases spanning the gap. Germline V lookup: CDR1 LGHNA, CDR2 YSLEER. The CDR3 consists of 15 residues. The CDR3 loop is CASSQDIVRAHEQYF. For the CDR3, the DNA is TGCGCCAGCAGCCAAGATATAGTCCGAGCCCACGAGCAGTACTTC.

This clonotype was seen a single time. A read error is possible here, since a much larger clone lies one base away. This chain uses TRBV12-3 or TRBV12-4 with TRBJ2-7; 9 bases fit TRBD1. V dropped 2 bases and J dropped 6; count of bases not matched to a gene: 2. CDR3 length: 13 residues. CDR3 sequence reads: CASSLRQGGEQYF. CDR3 bases: TGTGCCAGCAGTTTAAGACAGGGGGGCGAGCAGTACTTC.

This clonotype occurred a few times. The chain employs TRBV29-1 and TRBJ2-3; possibly TRBD2 for D (6 bases). This CDR3 has 15 residues. V lost 7 bases and J lost 0, with 17 bases in between. CDR1 SQVTM and CDR2 ANQGSEA come from the germline V gene. CDR3 DNA sequence: TGCAGCGCCACCCATCTAGCGAGAAGCACAGATACGCAGTATTTT. Translation: CSATHLARSTDTQYF.

The genes are TRBV5-1 and TRBJ2-3, with D uncertain. The CDR3 is made up of 12 amino acids. V was shortened by 3 bases and J by 7 bases, with 9 bases between the two germline ends. Per germline, CDR1 SGHRS and CDR2 YFSETQ. CDR3 sequence reads: CASSSDDYTQYF. The CDR3 region has the DNA TGCGCCAGCAGCTCGGACGATTATACGCAGTATTTT. The entire variable domain, with the rest obtained from reference TRBV5-1 and TRBJ2-3, is as follows: KAGVTQTPRYLIKTRGQQVTLSCSPISGHRSVSWYQQTPGQGLQFLFEYFSETQRNKGNFPGRFSGRQFSNSRSEMNVSTLELGDSALYLCASSSDDYTQYFGPGTRLTVL.

The rearrangement uses TRBV5-1 and TRBJ2-3; D is ambiguous. Germline V gives CDR1 SGHRS, CDR2 YFSETQ. The length of the CDR3 is 14 residues. Trimming took 4 bases from V and 1 from J, leaving 10 bases between them. The CDR3 region has the DNA TGCGCCAGCAGCAAGGGTGGGGGCACAGATACGCAGTATTTT. This sequence encodes CASSKGGGTDTQYF.

The V gene is TRBV20-1, the J gene TRBJ2-7; 11 nucleotides align to TRBD2. CDR1 is DFQATT, CDR2 SNEGSKA, per germline (reference sequence). V shed 3 bases and J 7 bases; nucleotides not matched to a gene: 5. The CDR3 has 13 residues. The CDR3 here is CSASPRTSGEQYF. In nucleotides, the CDR3 is TGCAGTGCTAGTCCCCGGACTAGCGGGGAGCAGTACTTC.

The rearrangement uses TRBV10-2 and TRBJ2-5; a weak D match, TRBD2 (6 bases). The CDR3 runs 14 residues. V lost 4 bases and J 2 bases, leaving 11 bases between the germline ends. Germline lookup yields CDR1 WSHSY and CDR2 SAAADI. CDR3 DNA sequence: TGCGCCAGCAGTGTGAGCGGGCGACAAGAGACCCAGTACTTC. Translating gives CASSVSGRQETQYF.

This clonotype was detected only a few times. The chain employs TRBV28 and TRBJ2-7; no definite D call. There are 13 residues in the CDR3. V lost 7 bases, J lost 7 bases, and 17 bases lay in between. The germline V gene encodes CDR1 MDHEN and CDR2 SYDVKM. The CDR3 DNA reads as TGTGCCAGCATAAAACGGCCCTTCGGAGAGCAGTACTTC. As protein: CASIKRPFGEQYF.

This clonotype was detected only a few times. This chain uses TRBV20-1 with TRBJ2-1; 7 nucleotides align to TRBD1. CDR1 is DFQATT and CDR2 is SNEGSKA in the germline V gene (reference sequence). This CDR3 has 11 residues. The J segment lost 5 bases and the V segment lost 6 bases, leaving 1 base of the junction unmatched. The CDR3 DNA reads as TGCAGTGCAGGGGGCGACAATGAGCAGTTCTTC. This sequence encodes CSAGGDNEQFF.

This clonotype was seen a few times. The gene calls are TRBV19 and TRBJ2-7; D unclear. Per germline, CDR1 LNHDA and CDR2 SQIVND (reference sequence). The CDR3 runs to 14 residues. V dropped 7 bases and J dropped 4 bases, with 17 bases sitting between them. The CDR3 DNA is TGTGCCAGTACCCCCCCCGAAAGTCCTTACGAGCAGTACTTC. As protein: CASTPPESPYEQYF.

In its sample, this clonotype was seen a few times. The chain employs TRBV20-1 and TRBJ2-7, with unresolved D. V was pared by 3 bases and J by 2 bases, with 8 bases between. The CDR3 sequence is 12 residues long. From germline, CDR1 is DFQATT and CDR2 SNEGSKA (reference sequence). The CDR3 sequence is CSARPDPYEQYF. Written as DNA, the CDR3 is TGCAGTGCTAGGCCGGACCCCTACGAGCAGTACTTC.

The chain has TRBV25-1 and TRBJ2-7; 7 nucleotides agree with TRBD1. The CDR3 consists of 20 residues. J lost 2 bases, V lost 4 bases, and 23 bases had no gene match. Per germline, CDR1 MGHDK and CDR2 SYGVNS. CDR3 sequence reads: CASSGVRQGGSIRSAYEQYF. The CDR3 nucleotides read TGTGCCAGCAGTGGGGTGAGACAGGGTGGCTCAATCAGAAGCGCCTACGAGCAGTACTTC.

This clonotype was seen a handful of times. The V gene is TRBV29-1, the J gene TRBJ2-7, with D possibly being TRBD2 (6 bases). Looked up from germline, CDR1 is SQVTM and CDR2 is ANQGSEA. The V end lost 4 bases, the J end lost 1 base, and 14 bases lay between the germline ends. There are 14 residues in the CDR3. The CDR3 nucleotides read TGCAGCGTTGTTGGCAGGGAGGCTTCCTACGAGCAGTACTTC. Protein product: CSVVGREASYEQYF.

Concerning this clonotype: One end of the junction varies from germline; a read error may be responsible. The chain recombines TRBV6-5 with TRBJ2-5; no reliable D call. The germline V gene has CDR1 MNHEY and CDR2 SVGAGI. This CDR3 is 11 amino acids long. This CDR3 is CASSYLEAQYF. CDR3 DNA: TGTGCCAGCAGTTACTTAGAGGCCCAGTACTTC.

Turning to this clonotype: The junction departs from the called germline gene at one end, perhaps through a read error. The rearrangement joins TRBV7-9 to TRBJ1-5; D gene uncertain. The CDR3 is 12 amino acids. CDR1 SEHNR and CDR2 FQNEAQ come from the germline V gene (reference sequence). The CDR3 region has the DNA TGTGCCAGCAGCCTAGCGGATCAGCCCCAGCATTTT. Encoded protein: CASSLADQPQHF.

The rearrangement uses TRBV20-1 and TRBJ2-1; D is possibly TRBD2 (5 bases). Germline V gene sequence: CDR1 DFQATT, CDR2 SNEGSKA (reference sequence). This CDR3 is 14 amino acids long. V was shortened by 0 bases and J by 3 bases, with 9 bases between the two germline ends. The CDR3 region has the DNA TGCAGTGCTAGAGATGGGAGCGGCTACAATGAGCAGTTCTTC. The encoded protein is CSARDGSGYNEQFF.